This is a list of T cell receptor beta chains from one sample in a study of T cell repertoires in cytomegalovirus infection. Each CDR3 protein is one row after TCRdb ran MiXCR on the reads. The table shows 200,000 to 250,000 distinct CDR3 sequences, with roughly 6.5% occurring only once. The sequenced sample was PBMCs. These receptors all come from a human donor in good health (CMV status not recorded). Some clones in this sample may be carry-over from other donors' samples. Both conserved end residues are part of each CDR3. A D gene is named only where the DNA matches it firmly. Rows may omit the clone size; those that give it use once, few, many or a size class.

TRBV6-6	TRBJ2-2	TRBD1	.	CASSQDRTAGELFF	TGTGCCAGCAGTCAGGACAGGACAGCCGGGGAGCTGTTTTTT
TRBV5-5	TRBJ2-3	TRBD2	many	CASSTLAGDFDTQYF	TGTGCCAGCAGCACGTTAGCGGGTGATTTCGATACGCAGTATTTT
TRBV18	TRBJ1-6	.	many	CASCTSGTGNSPLHF	TGTGCCAGCTGTACCAGCGGGACGGGGAATTCACCCCTCCACTTT
TRBV4-3	TRBJ2-2	.	few	CASSRNFMGPNTGELFF	TGCGCCAGCAGCCGAAATTTTATGGGGCCGAACACCGGGGAGCTGTTTTTT
TRBV5-1	TRBJ2-1	.	few	CASSLDRSEQFF	TGCGCCAGCAGCTTGGATAGGTCGGAGCAGTTCTTC
TRBV2	TRBJ1-2	.	many	CASGNGDGYTF	TGTGCCAGCGGAAATGGGGATGGCTACACCTTC
TRBV29-1	TRBJ2-1	TRBD2	.	CSVAGLAGFNYNEQFF	TGCAGCGTTGCCGGACTAGCGGGTTTCAACTACAATGAGCAGTTCTTC
TRBV5-5	TRBJ1-1	.	many	CASSFTGQKAFF	TGTGCCAGCAGCTTTACCGGACAGAAAGCTTTCTTT
TRBV20-1	TRBJ2-3	.	many	CSAAETDTQYF	TGCAGTGCGGCCGAGACAGATACGCAGTATTTT
TRBV20-1	TRBJ2-3	.	.	CSARVSGPVTQYF	TGCAGTGCTCGGGTGAGCGGTCCAGTTACGCAGTATTTT
TRBV5-6	TRBJ1-2	.	many	CASSPVQSAGDYGYTF	TGTGCCAGCAGCCCGGTCCAGTCCGCAGGGGACTATGGCTACACCTTC
TRBV7-9	TRBJ2-7	.	many	CASSLEGIEQYF	TGTGCCAGCAGCCTAGAGGGGATCGAGCAGTACTTC
TRBV6-2/TRBV6-3	TRBJ1-5	TRBD1	.	CASSYTQGALGNQPQHF	TGTGCCAGCAGTTACACACAGGGGGCTCTGGGCAATCAGCCCCAGCATTTT
TRBV29-1	TRBJ2-3	TRBD1	few	CSETGGWTDTQYF	TGCAGCGAAACAGGGGGTTGGACAGATACGCAGTATTTT
TRBV29-1	TRBJ1-1	.	many	CSVGENTEAFF	TGCAGCGTTGGGGAGAACACTGAAGCTTTCTTT
TRBV12-3/TRBV12-4	TRBJ2-5	.	many	CASSPGPQETQYF	TGTGCCAGCAGTCCGGGACCCCAAGAGACCCAGTACTTC
TRBV7-2	TRBJ2-5	TRBD2	many	CASSYEASGGPAETQYF	TGTGCCAGCAGCTATGAGGCTAGCGGGGGGCCGGCGGAGACCCAGTACTTC
TRBV12-3/TRBV12-4	TRBJ2-7	.	many	CASSPQQGAYEQYF	TGTGCCAGCAGCCCCCAACAGGGCGCCTACGAGCAGTACTTC
TRBV28	TRBJ1-1	.	many	CASSLPLRTAVMNTEAFF	TGTGCCAGCAGTTTACCCTTACGGACAGCAGTCATGAACACTGAAGCTTTCTTT
TRBV5-5	TRBJ2-1	TRBD2	.	CASSLMGGGAINEQFF	TGTGCCAGCAGCTTGATGGGCGGGGGGGCCATCAATGAGCAGTTCTTC
TRBV5-5	TRBJ1-1	TRBD1	few	CASSLNRGHTEAFF	TGTGCCAGCAGCTTGAACAGGGGGCACACTGAAGCTTTCTTT
TRBV2	TRBJ2-2	.	many	CASIKGPGTGELFF	TGTGCCAGCATAAAGGGCCCAGGCACCGGGGAGCTGTTTTTT
TRBV6-2/TRBV6-3	TRBJ2-1	.	many	CASSYYLNEQFF	TGTGCCAGCAGTTACTATTTGAATGAGCAGTTCTTC
TRBV25-1	TRBJ1-5	.	.	CASSAHNQPQHF	TGTGCCAGCAGTGCCCACAACCAGCCCCAGCATTTT
TRBV28	TRBJ2-2	.	many	CASRGFDFPLRELFF	TGTGCCAGCCGTGGATTCGATTTCCCCCTTCGGGAGCTGTTTTTT
TRBV29-1	TRBJ2-6	.	many	CSVSSGSGANVLTF	TGCAGCGTTTCTAGTGGCTCTGGGGCCAACGTCCTGACTTTC
TRBV5-1	TRBJ2-7	.	many	CASSYSMDGTPREQYF	TGCGCCAGCAGCTATTCAATGGACGGGACTCCGAGGGAGCAGTACTTC
TRBV29-1	TRBJ2-5	.	many	CSVEYAIAETQYF	TGCAGCGTTGAATATGCCATTGCAGAGACCCAGTACTTC
TRBV2	TRBJ1-2	.	many	CASSEIYQVYGYTF	TGTGCCAGCAGTGAAATCTACCAGGTCTATGGCTACACCTTC
TRBV7-2	TRBJ2-5	.	many	CASSLERLQETQYF	TGTGCCAGCAGCTTAGAGCGACTACAAGAGACCCAGTACTTC
TRBV28	TRBJ1-1	.	many	CASSLLDPVNTEAFF	TGTGCCAGCAGTCTGCTAGACCCCGTGAACACTGAAGCTTTCTTT
TRBV20-1	TRBJ2-1	TRBD2	many	CSARDQGGGPNNYYNEQFF	TGCAGTGCTAGAGATCAAGGCGGGGGGCCTAATAACTACTACAATGAGCAGTTCTTC
TRBV3-1	TRBJ2-1	.	many	CASSRRTETNEQFF	TGTGCCAGCAGTCGAAGGACAGAGACCAATGAGCAGTTCTTC
TRBV7-9	TRBJ2-3	TRBD2	many	CASSLRGGVLSDTQYF	TGTGCCAGCAGCCTCCGGGGGGGGGTCTTATCGGATACGCAGTATTTT
TRBV7-2	TRBJ1-1	.	many	CASTRSEF	TGTGCCAGCACCCGATCGGAGTTT
TRBV20-1	TRBJ2-3	TRBD2	many	CSAPGTSGGGRTDTQYF	TGCAGTGCCCCCGGGACTAGCGGGGGGGGCCGCACAGATACGCAGTATTTT
TRBV6-5	TRBJ2-7	.	.	CASSSPGEGEQYF	TGTGCCAGCAGTTCCCCGGGGGAAGGAGAGCAGTACTTC
TRBV15	TRBJ2-7	TRBD1	.	CATSTRDRDNEQYF	TGTGCCACCAGCACGCGAGACAGGGATAACGAGCAGTACTTC
TRBV7-9	TRBJ2-7	TRBD1	many	CASSLVSLGQGAYEQYF	TGTGCCAGCAGCTTAGTGAGCCTAGGCCAGGGGGCGTACGAGCAGTACTTC
TRBV7-2	TRBJ1-2	.	many	CASSPRRGGYTF	TGTGCCAGCAGCCCCCGGCGGGGAGGCTACACCTTC
TRBV20-1	TRBJ1-6	.	few	CSALGADAHNSPLHF	TGCAGTGCGTTGGGGGCAGACGCGCATAATTCACCCCTCCACTTT
TRBV20-1	TRBJ2-1	.	many	CSARDLETGRAYNEQFF	TGCAGTGCTAGAGATCTCGAAACAGGGAGGGCCTACAATGAGCAGTTCTTC
TRBV24-1	TRBJ2-5	.	many	CATSDSETGETQYF	TGTGCCACCAGTGATTCGGAGACAGGAGAGACCCAGTACTTC
TRBV10-3	TRBJ2-5	TRBD2	few	CAISEAGGQETQYF	TGTGCCATCAGTGAGGCGGGAGGCCAAGAGACCCAGTACTTC
TRBV7-2	TRBJ2-7	.	many	CASSSINAGEQYF	TGTGCCAGCAGCTCCATTAACGCGGGCGAGCAGTACTTC
TRBV6-2/TRBV6-3	TRBJ2-2	.	many	CASSPWTGTGELFF	TGTGCCAGCAGCCCATGGACGGGAACCGGGGAGCTGTTTTTT
TRBV7-2	TRBJ2-5	.	many	CASSDGRGTQYF	TGTGCCAGCAGCGACGGAAGAGGGACCCAGTACTTC